This T cell receptor (beta chain) was retrieved from a study of T cell responses to AZD1222 COVID-19 vaccine. The protocol was immunoSEQ multiplex PCR, while the TCRdb copy is restricted to in-frame clones and leaves out a portion. The data show 100,000 or so clones, with about 90% seen just once and 15% to 20% held by the top ten. The V segment lost 4 bases and the J segment 2 bases; nucleotides outside the gene matches: 4. The germline V gene has CDR1 LGHDT and CDR2 YNNKEL (reference sequence). This CDR3 is built from 15 residues. The chain uses TRBV3-1 (or the pseudogene TRBV3-2) and TRBJ2-7; TRBD2 agrees at 11 bases. Sequences were derived from peripheral blood, sampled on day 0 of AZD1222 vaccination. This receptor was taken from an adult in good health. In DNA form, the CDR3 reads TGTGCCAGCAGCCTGACTAGCGGGAATACCTACGAGCAGTACTTC. It yields the protein CASSLTSGNTYEQYF.